The clone carrying this T cell receptor beta chain has at least ten counts. What it binds is unknown. Preparation of the TCRbeta library involved a method that used unique molecular identifiers. TCRdb re-derived calls from the PCR reads in MiXCR, one entry per CDR3 protein. Found here are hundreds of thousands of distinct CDR3 sequences, roughly 14% of them singletons; the top ten hold about 0.79%. This sample is drawn from a study of T-cell reconstitution after alpha-beta-depleted transplantation in children. Points from the study as a whole: Newly generated T cells supplied most T-cell counts and diversity one year post-transplant. The study traced high day-60 TCRbeta diversity in some patients to surviving recipient T cells and thymic progenitors. Several hundred graft clones that had expanded were reportedly the source of alpha-beta T cells about two months after transplant.

CDR3 length equals 16 residues. After removal of 0 bases from V and 5 bases from J, the junction contained 3 bases not matched to a gene. Germline V lookup: CDR1 SQVTM, CDR2 ANQGSEA. The genes are TRBV29-1 and TRBJ2-3; 15 bases are a match to TRBD2. Sequenced here: PBMCs, sampled before TCRalphabeta/CD19-depleted stem cell transplant. The clonotype originates from a girl between 2 and 10 years old with congenital amegakaryocytic thrombocytopenia, due to receive a stem cell transplant. The CDR3 reads CSVEEGLAGGVDTQYF. CDR3 nucleotides: TGCAGCGTTGAAGAGGGACTAGCGGGAGGTGTAGATACGCAGTATTTT.